A selection of T cell receptor beta chains follows, all from one sample in a study of shared clonotypes between healthy human individuals. Assay used: immunoSEQ multiplex PCR; TCRdb lists only in-frame clones, some missing. This table holds about 2.2 million clones, 85% to 95% found once. The sample comprised naive CD8+ T cells from PBMCs. Receptors were obtained from a young man in good health. Some clones in this sample may be carry-over from other donors' samples. Both conserved end residues are part of each CDR3. The order of the fields is CDR3 protein, CDR3 DNA, V gene, D gene, clone size, J gene. A D gene is named only where the DNA matches it firmly. Not every row has a clone size; where given, it reads once, few, many or a size class.

CDR3 protein: CASSLWASGSTDTQYF
CDR3 DNA: TGCGCCAGCAGCTTGTGGGCTAGCGGGAGCACAGATACGCAGTATTTT
V gene: TRBV5-1
D gene: TRBD2
clone size: -
J gene: TRBJ2-3

CDR3 protein: CSVDVGQGSIGELFF
CDR3 DNA: TGCAGCGTTGATGTAGGACAGGGTTCCATTGGGGAGCTGTTTTTT
V gene: TRBV29-1
D gene: TRBD1
clone size: -
J gene: TRBJ2-2

CDR3 protein: CASSLGSPGAVGNQPQHF
CDR3 DNA: TGTGCCAGCAGTTTAGGGTCGCCGGGGGCCGTGGGCAATCAGCCCCAGCATTTT
V gene: TRBV28
D gene: -
clone size: -
J gene: TRBJ1-5

CDR3 protein: CAWSLGQTNYGYTF
CDR3 DNA: TGTGCCTGGAGCCTCGGGCAGACAAACTATGGCTACACCTTC
V gene: TRBV30
D gene: -
clone size: -
J gene: TRBJ1-2

CDR3 protein: CASETGGCVSNYGYTF
CDR3 DNA: TGTGCCAGCGAAACAGGGGGGTGCGTCTCTAACTATGGCTACACCTTC
V gene: TRBV27
D gene: TRBD1
clone size: -
J gene: TRBJ1-2

CDR3 protein: CASSLGTGGWDTEAFF
CDR3 DNA: TGCGCCAGCAGCTTGGGGACAGGGGGCTGGGACACTGAAGCTTTCTTT
V gene: TRBV5-1
D gene: TRBD1
clone size: -
J gene: TRBJ1-1

CDR3 protein: CASGGANQPQHF
CDR3 DNA: TGTGCCAGCGGAGGGGCAAATCAGCCCCAGCATTTT
V gene: TRBV19
D gene: -
clone size: -
J gene: TRBJ1-5

CDR3 protein: CASSVLDGSEAFF
CDR3 DNA: TGTGCCAGCAGCGTCCTAGACGGAAGCGAGGCTTTCTTT
V gene: TRBV9
D gene: -
clone size: -
J gene: TRBJ1-1

CDR3 protein: CASSLVEFNTEAFF
CDR3 DNA: TGCGCCAGCAGCTTGGTAGAATTTAACACTGAAGCTTTCTTT
V gene: TRBV5-1
D gene: -
clone size: -
J gene: TRBJ1-1

CDR3 protein: CASSLWLAENTGELFF
CDR3 DNA: TGTGCCAGCAGCTTATGGCTAGCGGAGAACACCGGGGAGCTGTTTTTT
V gene: TRBV7-2
D gene: TRBD2
clone size: -
J gene: TRBJ2-2

CDR3 protein: CASTVRDRGTDTQYF
CDR3 DNA: TGTGCCAGTACTGTCCGGGACAGGGGGACAGATACGCAGTATTTT
V gene: TRBV19
D gene: TRBD1
clone size: -
J gene: TRBJ2-3

CDR3 protein: CASSFYNTEAFF
CDR3 DNA: TGTGCCAGCAGCTTCTATAACACTGAAGCTTTCTTT
V gene: TRBV7-9
D gene: -
clone size: -
J gene: TRBJ1-1

CDR3 protein: CASSQIGYGQETQYF
CDR3 DNA: TGCGCCAGCAGCCAAATAGGTTACGGTCAAGAGACCCAGTACTTC
V gene: TRBV4-1
D gene: -
clone size: -
J gene: TRBJ2-5

CDR3 protein: CASRVDTTSDSPSRLGEQYF
CDR3 DNA: TGTGCCAGCAGAGTGGACACTACTTCGGACAGCCCATCACGTCTGGGGGAGCAGTACTTC
V gene: TRBV2
D gene: -
clone size: -
J gene: TRBJ2-7

CDR3 protein: CASSHSLTGTPGYTF
CDR3 DNA: TGTGCCAGCAGCCACAGCCTCACAGGTACCCCAGGCTACACCTTC
V gene: TRBV14
D gene: -
clone size: -
J gene: TRBJ1-2

CDR3 protein: CASSLSGELFF
CDR3 DNA: TGCGCCAGCTCCCTTTCCGGGGAGCTGTTTTTT
V gene: TRBV5-1
D gene: -
clone size: -
J gene: TRBJ2-2

CDR3 protein: CASQEDLWGNQPQHF
CDR3 DNA: TGTGCCAGCCAGGAGGACCTTTGGGGCAATCAGCCCCAGCATTTT
V gene: TRBV7-9
D gene: -
clone size: -
J gene: TRBJ1-5

CDR3 protein: CASSLIGNTIYF
CDR3 DNA: TGTGCCAGCAGCTTAATAGGGAACACCATATATTTT
V gene: TRBV11-2
D gene: -
clone size: -
J gene: TRBJ1-3

CDR3 protein: CASTLQGLSYNEQFF
CDR3 DNA: TGTGCCAGTACCCTACAGGGGCTGTCCTACAATGAGCAGTTCTTC
V gene: TRBV19
D gene: TRBD1
clone size: -
J gene: TRBJ2-1

CDR3 protein: CASSPYDEGGTDTQYF
CDR3 DNA: TGTGCCAGCAGCCCGTATGACGAGGGTGGCACAGATACGCAGTATTTT
V gene: TRBV27
D gene: -
clone size: -
J gene: TRBJ2-3

CDR3 protein: CASSIQGGQPQHF
CDR3 DNA: TGTGCCAGTAGTATACAGGGTGGTCAGCCCCAGCATTTT
V gene: TRBV19
D gene: -
clone size: -
J gene: TRBJ1-5

CDR3 protein: CASSPRWGELFF
CDR3 DNA: TGTGCCAGCAGCCCGAGATGGGGGGAGCTGTTTTTT
V gene: TRBV7-2
D gene: -
clone size: -
J gene: TRBJ2-2

CDR3 protein: CSVPTSGIQFF
CDR3 DNA: TGCAGCGTGCCTACTAGCGGGATTCAGTTCTTC
V gene: TRBV29-1
D gene: TRBD2
clone size: -
J gene: TRBJ2-1

CDR3 protein: CASSLLPLAGGVEQYF
CDR3 DNA: TGTGCCAGCAGTTTACTCCCCCTAGCGGGAGGGGTCGAGCAGTACTTC
V gene: TRBV28
D gene: TRBD2
clone size: -
J gene: TRBJ2-7

CDR3 protein: CASSFTGGGRYEQYF
CDR3 DNA: TGTGCCAGCAGCTTTACAGGCGGGGGGCGGTACGAGCAGTACTTC
V gene: TRBV11-2
D gene: TRBD2
clone size: -
J gene: TRBJ2-7

CDR3 protein: CASSKQGTANEKLFF
CDR3 DNA: TGTGCCAGCAGCAAACAGGGTACGGCTAATGAAAAACTGTTTTTT
V gene: TRBV13
D gene: -
clone size: once
J gene: TRBJ1-4

CDR3 protein: CASSLEGRWETQYF
CDR3 DNA: TGCGCCAGCAGCTTGGAGGGACGGTGGGAGACCCAGTACTTC
V gene: TRBV5-1
D gene: -
clone size: once
J gene: TRBJ2-5

CDR3 protein: CAWSVESFGTEAFF
CDR3 DNA: TGTGCCTGGAGTGTAGAGTCGTTTGGCACTGAAGCTTTCTTT
V gene: TRBV30
D gene: -
clone size: -
J gene: TRBJ1-1

CDR3 protein: CASSHDRASTDTQYF
CDR3 DNA: TGTGCCAGCTCACATGATAGGGCTAGCACAGATACGCAGTATTTT
V gene: TRBV18
D gene: -
clone size: -
J gene: TRBJ2-3